These 27 T cell receptor beta chains were all obtained from the same sample, sequenced in a study of CD8 T cells in Susac syndrome. Reverse transcription of roughly 0.5 to 1 ug RNA was carried out with random hexamers. One entry per CDR3 protein, called by TCRdb with MiXCR from the immunoSEQ multiplex PCR reads. Seen here are around 120,000 distinct CDR3 sequences, roughly 94% observed once, and the top ten hold 0.095% to 0.15%. The sample consisted of CD4+ T cells from PBMCs. The origin of the receptors is a human donor with multiple sclerosis.

The chain couples TRBV19 to TRBJ2-6; possible D gene TRBD1, 6 bases. The V end was cut by 7 bases, the J end by 2 bases, with 6 bases between. The CDR3 covers 13 residues. The germline CDR1 and CDR2 sequences are LNHDA and SQIVND (reference sequence). CDR3 residues: CASTGAGANVLTF. In DNA form, the CDR3 reads TGTGCCAGTACAGGGGCTGGGGCCAACGTCCTGACTTTC.

The chain combines TRBV5-1 with TRBJ2-3; 7 bases agree with TRBD1. There are 15 residues in the CDR3. Germline values: CDR1 SGHRS, CDR2 YFSETQ. The ends lost 1 base at V and 2 bases at J; junction bases unmatched: 4. CDR3: CASSLTGQATDTQYF. CDR3 DNA: TGCGCCAGCAGCTTGACTGGACAGGCCACAGATACGCAGTATTTT.

The chain carries TRBV5-4 and TRBJ2-7; 11 bases agree with TRBD2. CDR3 size: 18 residues. V lost 4 bases, J lost 2 bases, and 14 bases stayed unmatched. Per germline, CDR1 SGHNT and CDR2 YYREEE (reference sequence). In DNA, the CDR3 is TGTGCCAGCAGCCGTGGGTTGGGACTAGCGGCCCGGACCTACGAGCAGTACTTC. Translated: CASSRGLGLAARTYEQYF.

The J gene is TRBJ2-7, the V gene TRBV5-1; 10 positions match TRBD1. CDR3 length equals 18 residues. V gave up 0 bases and J gave up 3 bases; unmatched junction bases: 12. Germline V gives CDR1 SGHRS, CDR2 YFSETQ. Here the CDR3 DNA reads TGCGCCAGCAGCTTGGTGAACGGACAGGGGGTGAGTAGCTACGAGCAGTACTTC. Translating gives CASSLVNGQGVSSYEQYF.

The rearrangement joins TRBV5-8 to TRBJ2-5; D may be TRBD2 (6 bases). The CDR3 spans 13 residues. Trimming took 1 base from V and 3 from J, leaving 7 bases between them. Germline CDR1 SGHTS, CDR2 YDEGEE. This CDR3 reads CASSLWEEETQYF. CDR3 bases: TGTGCCAGCAGCTTGTGGGAGGAAGAGACCCAGTACTTC.

The chain links TRBV29-1 to TRBJ2-1; D not resolved. There are 10 residues in the CDR3. Germline V gene data show CDR1 as SQVTM and CDR2 as ANQGSEA. The chain's CDR3 is CSLSDNEQFF. The DNA of the CDR3 is TGCAGTTTGTCGGACAATGAGCAGTTCTTC.

The chain carries TRBV5-1 and TRBJ1-1; D is uncertain. The CDR3 loop spans 14 amino acids. Germline V gives CDR1 SGHRS, CDR2 YFSETQ. V shed 4 bases and J shed 4 bases, with 14 bases lying between them. The CDR3 reads CASSTLGGGTEAFF. The CDR3 nucleotides read TGCGCCAGCAGCACCTTGGGAGGCGGCACTGAAGCTTTCTTT. The full variable domain, its missing parts supplied by reference TRBV5-1 and TRBJ1-1, is KAGVTQTPRYLIKTRGQQVTLSCSPISGHRSVSWYQQTPGQGLQFLFEYFSETQRNKGNFPGRFSGRQFSNSRSEMNVSTLELGDSALYLCASSTLGGGTEAFFGQGTRLTVV.

The rearrangement joins TRBV30 to TRBJ1-4; D is unclear. There are 15 residues in the CDR3. Germline CDR1 and CDR2: GTSNPN and SVGIG (reference sequence). V was cut by 0 bases and J by 5 bases, with 13 bases left in between. The CDR3 region is CAWSVRIVGNEKLFF. The CDR3 region has the DNA TGTGCCTGGAGTGTTAGGATAGTAGGGAATGAAAAACTGTTTTTT.

The chain combines TRBV5-6 with TRBJ2-2; no clear D. The CDR3 is 14 residues long. Germline CDR1 reads SGHDT; CDR2 reads YYEEEE. Trimming shortened V by 4 bases and J by 5 bases, and 12 bases separated the two germline ends. CDR3 nucleotides: TGTGCCAGCAGCATGATGGACCTGACCGGGGAGCTGTTTTTT. This sequence encodes CASSMMDLTGELFF.

This sequence joins TRBV11-2 and TRBJ2-5, with D maybe TRBD2 (6 bases). The length of the CDR3 is 13 residues. With 0 bases removed from V and 5 bases from J, the gap between germline ends came to 7 bases. Germline V gene data show CDR1 as SGHAT and CDR2 as FQNNGV. CDR3 region: CASSLEGRETQYF. For the CDR3, the DNA is TGTGCCAGCAGCTTAGAGGGGAGGGAGACCCAGTACTTC. The entire variable domain, with the rest obtained from reference TRBV11-2 and TRBJ2-5, is as follows: EAGVAQSPRYKIIEKRQSVAFWCNPISGHATLYWYQQILGQGPKLLIQFQNNGVVDDSQLPKDRFSAERLKGVDSTLKIQPAKLEDSAVYLCASSLEGRETQYFGPGTRLLVL.

The genes are TRBV6-1 and TRBJ2-7, with D perhaps matching TRBD1 (6 bases). The germline V gene has CDR1 MNHNS and CDR2 SASEGT. CDR3 length: 13 amino acids. V dropped 5 bases and J dropped 0 bases, with 8 bases sitting between them. The DNA of the CDR3 is TGTGCCAGCAGTCGGGACATCTCCTACGAGCAGTACTTC. This codes for CASSRDISYEQYF.

The chain combines TRBV30 with TRBJ1-2; D possibly corresponds to TRBD1 (6 bases). V was trimmed by 0 bases and J by 4 bases, leaving 15 bases between them. Germline CDR1 and CDR2: GTSNPN and SVGIG (reference sequence). The CDR3 is made up of 15 amino acids. The CDR3 bases are TGTGCCTGGAGTGTGGGGGGCAATAGCCCCTATGGCTACACCTTC. Translated: CAWSVGGNSPYGYTF.

The chain is built from TRBV27 and TRBJ1-2; D is unclear. This CDR3 has 12 residues. Germline V gene lookup returns CDR1 MNHEY and CDR2 SMNVEV (reference sequence). V lost 8 bases, J lost 4 bases, and 11 bases lay in between. CDR3 protein: CASRTSLYGYTF. The DNA for the CDR3 is TGTGCCAGCCGGACGTCACTCTATGGCTACACCTTC.

J is TRBJ2-1 and V is TRBV5-4, with a possible D match to TRBD2 (7 bases). Germline lookup yields CDR1 SGHNT and CDR2 YYREEE (reference sequence). The ends were cut back, 4 bases at V and 5 bases at J, with 19 bases in the middle. The CDR3 spans 16 residues. The CDR3 here is CASSPGGLAKNNEQFF. In DNA, the CDR3 is TGTGCCAGCAGCCCCGGGGGGCTGGCCAAGAACAATGAGCAGTTCTTC. Variable domain in full (rest from reference TRBV5-4 and TRBJ2-1): ETGVTQSPTHLIKTRGQQVTLRCSSQSGHNTVSWYQQALGQGPQFIFQYYREEENGRGNFPPRFSGLQFPNYSSELNVNALELDDSALYLCASSPGGLAKNNEQFFGPGTRLTVL.

This clonotype was found once. The CDR3, as DNA: TGTGCCAGCTCACCAAATAACAACGTGAACACTGAAGCTTTCTTT. Amino acid sequence: CASSPNNNVNTEAFF. The chain recombines TRBV18 with TRBJ1-1; D ambiguous. The CDR3 covers 15 residues. Germline-derived CDR1 and CDR2 are KGHSH and LQKENI. The V gene lost 2 bases and the J gene lost 0 bases, with 10 bases spanning the gap. Together with reference TRBV18 and TRBJ1-1, the CDR3 gives the full variable domain: NAGVMQNPRHLVRRRGQEARLRCSPMKGHSHVYWYRQLPEEGLKFMVYLQKENIIDESGMPKERFSAEFPKEGPSILRIQQVVRGDSAAYFCASSPNNNVNTEAFFGQGTRLTVV.

The table lists this clonotype with a count of one. The chain joins TRBV3-1 to TRBJ1-2, with 8 positions matching TRBD1. V lost 6 bases, J lost 2 bases, and 8 bases stayed unmatched. The CDR3 is 15 residues long. Germline CDR1 and CDR2: LGHDT and YNNKEL (reference sequence). For the CDR3, the DNA is TGTGCCAGCAGGGCCCGGGACAGGTCAAACTATGGCTACACCTTC. Translated: CASRARDRSNYGYTF.

The V call is TRBV6-5, the J call TRBJ1-2; perhaps TRBD1 as D (6 bases). The CDR3 consists of 15 residues. The germline V and J ends were trimmed by 0 bases and 8 bases, with 16 bases remaining between them. CDR1 and CDR2 (germline): MNHEY, SVGAGI. For the CDR3, the DNA is TGTGCCAGCAGTTACTCAGGGGGGCTTCAGGAAGGCTACACCTTC. Translated, it gives CASSYSGGLQEGYTF.

This chain uses TRBV5-4 with TRBJ2-5, with a weak D call TRBD2 (6 bases). CDR1 is SGHNT and CDR2 is YYREEE in the germline V gene (reference sequence). The CDR3 extends over 14 amino acids. Trimming pared 4 bases from V and 5 bases from J, leaving 15 bases between. The chain's CDR3 is CASSADLGRETQYF. CDR3 nucleotide sequence: TGTGCCAGCAGCGCGGACTTGGGGAGGGAGACCCAGTACTTC.

The genes are TRBV6-5 and TRBJ2-7; 7 bases fit TRBD1. The CDR3 spans 14 residues. V shed 4 bases, J shed 0 bases, and the junction held 3 bases outside the gene matches. The V gene's germline CDR1 is MNHEY and CDR2 SVGAGI. CDR3 nucleotide sequence: TGTGCCAGCAGTTTCGACAGGGACTCCTACGAGCAGTACTTC. Translation gives CASSFDRDSYEQYF.

The V gene is TRBV4-3, the J gene TRBJ2-7; 11 bases map to TRBD2. Trimming removed 1 base from V and 1 base from J; junction bases left unmatched: 3. There are 16 residues in the CDR3. CDR1 and CDR2 from the germline V gene are LGHNA and YSLEER. As DNA, the CDR3 is TGCGCCAGCAGCCAAGTACTAGCGGGGGCTTCCTACGAGCAGTACTTC. Translated, it gives CASSQVLAGASYEQYF.

The V gene is TRBV3-1, the J gene TRBJ1-2; possible D gene TRBD1, 5 bases. V was shortened by 0 bases and J by 4 bases, with 15 bases between the two germline ends. In germline, CDR1 is LGHDT, CDR2 YNNKEL (reference sequence). The CDR3 totals 16 residues. Here the CDR3 reads CASSQDRGTVAYGYTF. DNA of the CDR3: TGTGCCAGCAGCCAAGATAGAGGGACGGTCGCCTATGGCTACACCTTC.

This clonotype showed up just a few times. The chain carries TRBV6-1 and TRBJ2-4, with 9 bases aligning to TRBD1. V shed 6 bases and J 7 bases; nucleotides not matched to a gene: 1. Germline loops: CDR1 MNHNS, CDR2 SASEGT. The CDR3 consists of 12 residues. The CDR3 DNA reads as TGTGCCAGCAGGGGGACAGGGAACATTCAGTACTTC. It yields the protein CASRGTGNIQYF.

This chain uses TRBV2 with TRBJ2-1; 10 nucleotides agree with TRBD2. Per the germline V gene, CDR1 is SNHLY and CDR2 is FYNNEI. J gave up 6 bases and V 9 bases, and 8 bases lay outside the gene matches. This CDR3 has 14 amino acids. The CDR3 sequence is CASAQRGGGNEQFF. The CDR3 DNA is TGTGCCAGTGCCCAGCGGGGGGGTGGCAATGAGCAGTTCTTC.

The chain links TRBV7-9 to TRBJ2-1; 8 bases fit TRBD2. V lost 5 bases and J lost 11; bases outside the gene matches: 11. The CDR3 runs to 14 residues. Germline V gives CDR1 SEHNR, CDR2 FQNEAQ (reference sequence). CDR3 sequence reads: CASSRLASGPKQFF. The CDR3 nucleotides read TGTGCCAGCAGCCGACTAGCGTCAGGTCCCAAGCAGTTCTTC.

V and J are TRBV20-1 and TRBJ1-2, with unresolved D. The V end lost 5 bases, the J end lost 4 bases, and 11 bases lay between the germline ends. Germline V gene lookup returns CDR1 DFQATT and CDR2 SNEGSKA (reference sequence). This CDR3 region has 12 residues. DNA of the CDR3: TGCAGTGCTTCCCTCAGGACCTATGGCTACACCTTC. Its protein is CSASLRTYGYTF.

This chain joins TRBV7-9 and TRBJ1-3; D unresolved. This CDR3 has 16 amino acids. V lost 5 bases and J 0 bases, leaving 14 bases between the germline ends. Germline V CDR1 and CDR2: SEHNR, FQNEAQ (reference sequence). CDR3 nucleotide sequence: TGTGCCAGCAGCAATGTAGCCTTCCACTCTGGAAACACCATATATTTT. As protein: CASSNVAFHSGNTIYF.

This chain connects TRBV4-3 to TRBJ2-3; 8 bases are a match to TRBD2. The CDR3 length is 16 residues. With V trimmed by 4 bases and J by 2 bases, 8 bases remained unmatched. Germline V gene data show CDR1 as LGHNA and CDR2 as YSLEER. The CDR3 coding sequence is TGCGCCAGCAGCCCCGGAGGAGCGGGGGTCACAGATACGCAGTATTTT. Protein sequence: CASSPGGAGVTDTQYF.